This is a list of T cell receptor beta chains from one sample in a study of PD-L1 blockade in urothelial cancer. TCRdb keeps only in-frame clones here, not all; method: immunoSEQ multiplex PCR. This table holds 85,000 to 100,000 clones, more than 90% found once. The sequences come from PBMCs, collected around atezolizumab (anti-PD-L1) treatment. These receptors originate from a man between 60 and 75 years old with urothelial cancer. CDR3s leave out the opening cysteine and the closing phenylalanine or tryptophan.

V,CDR3
TRBV19,ASSGDRGRNEAF
TRBV4-3,ASSRNTGLETDTQY
TRBV5-1,ASRPRTGGNTGELF
TRBV19,ASSIHIFSYNEQF
TRBV21-1,AGRDQGNTEAF
TRBV19,ASSLEDRNNQPQH
TRBV19,ASSIRGLSSNQPQH
TRBV5-1,ASSLAGDRAYEQY
TRBV27,ASSETQGWEQY
TRBV5-4,ASRSQGVNTGELF
TRBV6-1,ASRAGTGAGELF
TRBV7-2,ASSSGQATDGYT
TRBV30,AWSVRNSGNTGELF
TRBV11-2,ASSLEGQIFNEQF
TRBV5-1,ASSPGLAGGKYNEQF
TRBV29-1,SGQGFDEKLF
TRBV9,ASTTQGGAGNTIY
TRBV25-1,ASSEPKQGVAGYT
TRBV27,ASSSMPRRGNYEQY
TRBV7-2,ASSLGGTSNEQF
TRBV2,ASSELAQNYGYT
TRBV30,AWSVRGKGNQPQH
TRBV28,ASRGGLRSGANVLT
TRBV7-8,ASSLAGDAVEQF
TRBV10-3,AISHGTDGNTIY
TRBV5-1,ASSLESQGRGYT
TRBV25-1,ASSEWTSGSGLEETQY
TRBV4-2,ASSRSEAQETQY
TRBV15,ATSRDRTSGARSYNEQF
TRBV4-2,ASSRLAGRNQETQY
TRBV6-1,AAGDRVRQPQH
TRBV9,ASSVGGISTDTQY
TRBV6-1,ASSQGPNSPLH
TRBV7-3,ASSRETAGTGGWDTQY
TRBV2,ASQLEDEQF
TRBV7-9,ASSGTGFGKLF
TRBV5-1,ASSPAGDSNTGELF
TRBV7-2,ASSTRLAGHYNEQF
TRBV7-2,ASRPTGEETQY
TRBV28,ASRAIHSGRARTNEQF
TRBV7-7,ASSLDRQSNEQF